The clone carrying this TCR beta chain has ten or more counts. The CDR3 is 15 amino acids. Looked up from germline, CDR1 is MNHEY and CDR2 is SVGEGT. The J segment lost 2 bases and the V segment lost 6 bases, leaving 6 bases of the junction unmatched. Unique molecular identifiers were included in an RNA-based 3' RACE TCR library. MiXCR was run by TCRdb on the 3' RACE reads, yielding one entry per CDR3 protein. The profile shows more than 35,000 distinct CDR3 sequences, approximately 7% of them singletons. The data stem from a study of HIV-infected children after antiretroviral therapy interruption. For the study at large: Four children interrupted treatment; four stayed on continuous treatment. Most participating children were previously exposed to EBV and CMV. In continuous treatment, analyzed samples were from weeks 0, 48 and 150.

Described treatment: PENTA 11 planned treatment interruption arm or continuous ART arm. At least 5 million viable PBMCs were required per cryopreserved sample. Sequenced material: CD45RA+ CD4+ T cells from PBMCs, pooled from several time points, taken from a donor given antiretroviral therapy, either interrupted or continuous. Subset indicated: naive CD4+ CD45RA+ CD45RO- T cells. The rearrangement joins TRBV6-2 or TRBV6-3 to TRBJ2-7, with 11 positions matching TRBD2. This clonotype was obtained from a pool of human donors with HIV. The CDR3, as DNA: TGTGCCAGCAGCCCCGGGACTAGCGGAACCTACGAGCAGTACTTC. Its protein product is CASSPGTSGTYEQYF.